This is a list of T cell receptor beta chains from one sample in a study of shared clonotypes between healthy human individuals. TCRdb keeps only in-frame clones here, not all; method: immunoSEQ multiplex PCR. The data hold some 900,000 clones, with approximately 80% observed a single time. Sequenced material: memory CD4+ T cells sorted from blood. The receptors derive from a man between 18 and 29 years old in good health. Both conserved end residues are part of each CDR3. Fields, in order: clone size, D gene, J gene, V gene, CDR3 protein, CDR3 DNA. D genes are given only for firm matches. Expanded clones get a size class; other rows say once, few or many, or leave the size out.

>NA|TRBD1|TRBJ2-5|TRBV6-5
CASRLRTGGVETQYF
TGTGCCAGCAGGTTAAGGACAGGGGGCGTTGAGACCCAGTACTTC
>few|NA|TRBJ2-7|TRBV7-2
CASSLARDHEQYF
TGTGCCAGCAGCTTAGCGCGGGACCACGAGCAGTACTTC
>NA|NA|TRBJ2-7|TRBV2
CASRPVRSDYEQYF
TGTGCCAGCAGGCCTGTCAGATCAGACTACGAGCAGTACTTC
>many|NA|TRBJ1-3|TRBV27
CASSSHTGAGRTIYF
TGTGCCAGCAGTTCGCACACGGGGGCTGGTCGCACCATATATTTT
>once|TRBD1|TRBJ2-5|TRBV18
CASSRTGAIEGTQYF
TGTGCCAGCTCACGGACAGGGGCGATTGAGGGGACCCAGTACTTC
>many|TRBD2|TRBJ2-3|TRBV7-6
CASSLRGGGRLGDTQYF
TGTGCCAGCAGCTTACGGGGGGGCGGGAGGCTCGGAGATACGCAGTATTTT
>NA|NA|TRBJ2-3|TRBV7-9
CASSLGYGLSTDTQYF
TGTGCCAGCAGCTTAGGCTACGGGCTATCCACAGATACGCAGTATTTT
>NA|NA|TRBJ1-1|TRBV6-6
CASSYSGEAFF
TGTGCCAGCAGTTACTCAGGGGAAGCTTTCTTT
>NA|NA|TRBJ2-3|TRBV6-1
CASSDWASDTQYF
TGTGCCAGCAGTGACTGGGCGTCAGATACGCAGTATTTT
>NA|NA|TRBJ2-5|TRBV4-3
CASSQEYGTQYF
TGCGCCAGCAGCCAAGAGTACGGGACCCAGTACTTC
>NA|TRBD1|TRBJ2-2|TRBV4-2
CASSQEVRGTTGELFF
TGTGCCAGCAGCCAAGAAGTCAGGGGGACCACCGGGGAGCTGTTTTTT
>NA|NA|TRBJ1-1|TRBV5-1
CASSFQGNTEAFF
TGCGCCAGCAGTTTTCAGGGGAACACTGAAGCTTTCTTT
>NA|TRBD2|TRBJ2-3|TRBV9
CASSAGGTSGPSTDTQYF
TGTGCCAGCAGCGCGGGGGGGACTAGCGGGCCCAGCACAGATACGCAGTATTTT
>NA|NA|TRBJ1-1|TRBV6-6
CASSQTQRNTEAFF
TGTGCCAGCAGCCAAACACAGAGGAACACTGAAGCTTTCTTT
>few|TRBD2|TRBJ2-3|TRBV5-1
CASSFVAGGATDTQYF
TGCGCCAGCAGCTTCGTAGCGGGGGGAGCGACAGATACGCAGTATTTT
>NA|NA|TRBJ1-2|TRBV28
CASSDTVNYGYTF
TGTGCCAGCAGTGATACAGTTAACTATGGCTACACCTTC
>NA|NA|TRBJ1-1|TRBV6-6
CASSYLGPNTEAFF
TGTGCCAGCAGTTACCTAGGGCCGAACACTGAAGCTTTCTTT
>NA|NA|TRBJ1-6|TRBV9
CASSLRSIGGNSPLHF
TGTGCCAGCAGCCTCAGGAGTATAGGAGGGAATTCACCCCTCCACTTT
>few|NA|TRBJ1-4|TRBV5-4
CASSWPGPPNEKLFF
TGTGCCAGCAGCTGGCCGGGACCTCCGAATGAAAAACTGTTTTTT
>NA|NA|TRBJ2-6|TRBV27
CASTKSGGSGANVLTF
TGTGCCAGCACCAAGTCCGGAGGCTCTGGGGCCAACGTCCTGACTTTC
>NA|NA|TRBJ1-3|TRBV11-2
CASSPGVRSGNTIYF
TGTGCCAGCAGCCCTGGGGTACGCTCTGGAAACACCATATATTTT
>few|NA|TRBJ1-1|TRBV5-1
CASSVNMNPNTEAFF
TGCGCCAGCAGCGTCAACATGAACCCGAACACTGAAGCTTTCTTT
>NA|NA|TRBJ2-1|TRBV2
CASSRLGAGNEQFF
TGTGCCAGCAGTAGACTAGGGGCTGGCAATGAGCAGTTCTTC
>NA|TRBD1|TRBJ1-4|TRBV28
CASSFQGAGDEKLFF
TGTGCCAGCAGTTTTCAGGGGGCGGGGGATGAAAAACTGTTTTTT
>NA|NA|TRBJ2-5|TRBV7-2
CASSSLSQTQYF
TGTGCCAGCAGCTCTCTCAGTCAGACCCAGTACTTC
>NA|NA|TRBJ1-2|TRBV6-6
CASSYRASYGYTF
TGTGCCAGCAGTTACCGTGCCAGCTATGGCTACACCTTC
>NA|NA|TRBJ1-5|TRBV15
CATSRTAGGSNQPQHF
TGTGCCACCAGCCGAACAGCAGGAGGGAGCAATCAGCCCCAGCATTTT
>once|NA|TRBJ2-5|TRBV11-2
CASSLGARGTQYF
TGTGCCAGCAGCCTTGGCGCGAGAGGGACCCAGTACTTC
>NA|NA|TRBJ1-5|TRBV29-1
CSVGMGSSNQPQHF
TGCAGCGTTGGTATGGGGTCGAGCAATCAGCCCCAGCATTTT
>NA|NA|TRBJ2-2|TRBV23-1
CASKATGELFF
TGCGCCAGCAAGGCCACCGGGGAGCTGTTTTTT
>once|TRBD2|TRBJ2-1|TRBV5-1
CASSLGAGGAHEQFF
TGCGCCAGCAGCTTGGGAGCGGGGGGTGCTCATGAGCAGTTCTTC
>few|NA|TRBJ2-7|TRBV5-1
CASSLDGAGPYEQYF
TGCGCCAGCAGCTTGGATGGGGCGGGGCCCTACGAGCAGTACTTC
>NA|NA|TRBJ1-2|TRBV21-1
CASSFRTGKTSYGYTF
TGTGCCAGCAGCTTCCGGACAGGGAAGACTTCCTATGGCTACACCTTC
>many|NA|TRBJ2-7|TRBV7-9
CASSQTGSANGEQYF
TGTGCCAGCAGCCAGACCGGTAGCGCAAACGGAGAGCAGTACTTC
>once|NA|TRBJ1-2|TRBV11-2
CASSLVTGVDGYTF
TGTGCCAGCAGCTTAGTGACAGGCGTAGATGGCTACACCTTC
>NA|NA|TRBJ1-4|TRBV27
CASSFLGADNEKLFF
TGTGCCAGCAGTTTCCTGGGGGCCGATAATGAAAAACTGTTTTTT
>few|NA|TRBJ2-7|TRBV7-9
CASSVRNFYEQYF
TGTGCCAGCAGCGTCCGAAACTTTTACGAGCAGTACTTC
>once|TRBD2|TRBJ2-5|TRBV4-1
CASSQEASGDVETQYF
TGCGCCAGCAGCCAAGAAGCTAGCGGGGACGTGGAGACCCAGTACTTC
>NA|TRBD1|TRBJ1-5|TRBV7-9
CASSFSAGGRRIGNQPQHF
TGTGCCAGCAGCTTCTCGGCAGGGGGCAGGAGAATAGGCAATCAGCCCCAGCATTTT
>NA|NA|TRBJ1-2|TRBV29-1
CSVEGRLNYGYTF
TGCAGCGTTGAAGGACGGCTTAACTATGGCTACACCTTC